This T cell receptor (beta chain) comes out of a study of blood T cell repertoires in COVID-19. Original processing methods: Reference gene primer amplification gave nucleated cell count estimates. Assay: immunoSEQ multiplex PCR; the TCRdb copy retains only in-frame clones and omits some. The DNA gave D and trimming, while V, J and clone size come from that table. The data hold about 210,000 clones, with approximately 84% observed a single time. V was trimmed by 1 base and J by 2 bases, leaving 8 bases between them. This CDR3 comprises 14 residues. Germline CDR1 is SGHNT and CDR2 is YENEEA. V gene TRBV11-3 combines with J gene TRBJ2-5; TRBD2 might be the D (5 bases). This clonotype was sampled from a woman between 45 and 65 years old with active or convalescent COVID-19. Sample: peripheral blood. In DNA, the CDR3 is TGTGCCAGCAGCTTAGGAGGGCCGCAAGAGACCCAGTACTTC. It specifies CASSLGGPQETQYF.